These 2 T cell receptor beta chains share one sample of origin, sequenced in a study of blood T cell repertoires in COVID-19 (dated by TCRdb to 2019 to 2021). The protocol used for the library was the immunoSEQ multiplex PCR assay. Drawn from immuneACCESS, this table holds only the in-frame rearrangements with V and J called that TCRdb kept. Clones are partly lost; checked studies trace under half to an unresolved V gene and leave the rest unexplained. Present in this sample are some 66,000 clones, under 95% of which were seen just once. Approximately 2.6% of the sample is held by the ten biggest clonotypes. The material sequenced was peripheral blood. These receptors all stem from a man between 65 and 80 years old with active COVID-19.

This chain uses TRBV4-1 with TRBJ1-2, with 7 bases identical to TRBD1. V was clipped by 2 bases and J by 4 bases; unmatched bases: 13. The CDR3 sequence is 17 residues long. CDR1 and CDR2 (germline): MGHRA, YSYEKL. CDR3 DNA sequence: TGCGCCAGCAGCCAATTTGGGACAGCCCCTACTTTCTATGGCTACACCTTC. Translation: CASSQFGTAPTFYGYTF.

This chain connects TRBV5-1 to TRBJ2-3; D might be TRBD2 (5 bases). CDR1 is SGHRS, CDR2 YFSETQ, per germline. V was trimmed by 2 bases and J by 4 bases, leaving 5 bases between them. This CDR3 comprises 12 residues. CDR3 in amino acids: CASSFGADTQYF. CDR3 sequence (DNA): TGCGCCAGCAGCTTCGGGGCAGATACGCAGTATTTT.